This is a list of T cell receptor beta chains from one sample in a study of blood T cell repertoires in COVID-19. Data came from immunoSEQ multiplex PCR; TCRdb stores just in-frame clones and leaves some out. The top ten hold 9.5% to 13% of the sample, which has about 230,000 clones, more than 75% seen once. Sequencing was carried out using peripheral blood. The receptors were sampled from a man aged 45 to 65 with COVID-19, enrolled during active disease. The CDR3 runs from the conserved cysteine through the conserved F or W. Fields, in order: D gene, V gene, J gene, clone size, CDR3 protein, CDR3 DNA. D genes are given only for firm matches. Expanded clones get a size class; other rows say once, few or many, or leave the size out.

d_call: TRBD2
v_call: TRBV9
j_call: TRBJ2-7
clone_size: NA
cdr3_aa: CASGPGGYEQYF
cdr3_nt: TGTGCCAGCGGGCCGGGGGGGTACGAGCAGTACTTC

d_call: NA
v_call: TRBV5-6
j_call: TRBJ2-4
clone_size: NA
cdr3_aa: CASTSPLGAKNIQYF
cdr3_nt: TGTGCCAGCACCAGCCCCCTAGGGGCGAAAAACATTCAGTACTTC

d_call: NA
v_call: TRBV6-6
j_call: TRBJ1-4
clone_size: NA
cdr3_aa: CASSTGPTNEKLFF
cdr3_nt: TGTGCCAGTAGCACAGGGCCCACTAATGAAAAACTGTTTTTT

d_call: TRBD1
v_call: TRBV10-1
j_call: TRBJ1-1
clone_size: NA
cdr3_aa: CASSESPGQGLEAFF
cdr3_nt: TGCGCCAGCAGTGAGTCTCCCGGACAGGGGCTTGAAGCTTTCTTT

d_call: NA
v_call: TRBV11-2
j_call: TRBJ2-7
clone_size: NA
cdr3_aa: CASSTNRDPTYEQYF
cdr3_nt: TGTGCCAGCAGCACTAACAGGGACCCCACTTACGAGCAGTACTTC

d_call: TRBD2
v_call: TRBV27
j_call: TRBJ2-3
clone_size: once
cdr3_aa: CASNPRAGPTDTQYF
cdr3_nt: TGTGCCAGCAACCCGAGAGCGGGACCCACAGATACGCAGTATTTT

d_call: TRBD1
v_call: TRBV7-2
j_call: TRBJ2-7
clone_size: NA
cdr3_aa: CASSTGGSYEQYF
cdr3_nt: TGTGCCAGCAGTACAGGGGGCTCCTACGAGCAGTACTTC

d_call: TRBD2
v_call: TRBV4-2
j_call: TRBJ2-3
clone_size: NA
cdr3_aa: CASSQVAPRLAGDTQYF
cdr3_nt: TGTGCCAGCAGCCAAGTGGCACCCCGACTAGCGGGAGATACGCAGTATTTT

d_call: TRBD2
v_call: TRBV5-8
j_call: TRBJ2-1
clone_size: NA
cdr3_aa: CASRAGTSLASEQFF
cdr3_nt: TGTGCCAGCAGGGCCGGGACTAGCCTTGCGTCGGAGCAGTTCTTC

d_call: NA
v_call: TRBV24-1
j_call: TRBJ2-3
clone_size: NA
cdr3_aa: CATSDGMGGPGRTDTQYF
cdr3_nt: TGTGCCACCAGTGATGGGATGGGGGGTCCGGGAAGGACAGATACGCAGTATTTT

d_call: NA
v_call: TRBV9
j_call: TRBJ1-1
clone_size: NA
cdr3_aa: CASSVSDRMNTEAFF
cdr3_nt: TGTGCCAGCAGCGTTTCAGATCGCATGAACACTGAAGCTTTCTTT

d_call: NA
v_call: TRBV25-1
j_call: TRBJ1-2
clone_size: NA
cdr3_aa: CASSVGRVGYGYTF
cdr3_nt: TGTGCCAGCAGTGTGGGCAGGGTGGGCTATGGCTACACCTTC

d_call: TRBD2
v_call: TRBV19
j_call: TRBJ2-7
clone_size: NA
cdr3_aa: CASSTSGGTYEQYF
cdr3_nt: TGTGCCAGTAGCACCAGCGGGGGAACCTACGAGCAGTACTTC

d_call: TRBD1
v_call: TRBV19
j_call: TRBJ2-2
clone_size: NA
cdr3_aa: CATTRTGGNGELFF
cdr3_nt: TGTGCCACTACCCGGACAGGGGGGAACGGGGAGCTGTTTTTT

d_call: NA
v_call: TRBV9
j_call: TRBJ1-2
clone_size: NA
cdr3_aa: CASSVGDTNNYGYTF
cdr3_nt: TGTGCCAGCAGCGTAGGAGACACCAATAACTATGGCTACACCTTC

d_call: NA
v_call: TRBV5-4
j_call: TRBJ2-1
clone_size: NA
cdr3_aa: CASSKDSYNEQFF
cdr3_nt: TGTGCCAGCAGCAAAGACAGCTACAATGAGCAGTTCTTC

d_call: NA
v_call: TRBV27
j_call: TRBJ1-3
clone_size: NA
cdr3_aa: CASSPRGQNSGNTIYF
cdr3_nt: TGTGCCAGCAGTCCCCGTGGACAGAACTCTGGAAACACCATATATTTT

d_call: TRBD1
v_call: TRBV2
j_call: TRBJ2-7
clone_size: NA
cdr3_aa: CASSLGQVGSYEQYF
cdr3_nt: TGTGCCAGCAGTCTCGGACAGGTCGGCTCCTACGAGCAGTACTTC

d_call: TRBD2
v_call: TRBV20-1
j_call: TRBJ2-1
clone_size: NA
cdr3_aa: CSASWPLVRGGSIYNEQFF
cdr3_nt: TGCAGTGCTAGTTGGCCCCTCGTCCGTGGCGGGAGTATCTACAATGAGCAGTTCTTC

d_call: NA
v_call: TRBV3-1/TRBV3-2
j_call: TRBJ1-1
clone_size: NA
cdr3_aa: CASSQEWTNTEAFF
cdr3_nt: TGTGCCAGCAGCCAAGAGTGGACAAACACTGAAGCTTTCTTT

d_call: TRBD1
v_call: TRBV9
j_call: TRBJ2-5
clone_size: once
cdr3_aa: CASSPGDSALGAQYF
cdr3_nt: TGTGCCAGCAGCCCCGGGGACAGTGCTCTAGGGGCCCAGTACTTC

d_call: NA
v_call: TRBV5-4
j_call: TRBJ1-1
clone_size: NA
cdr3_aa: CASSSQRGANTEAFF
cdr3_nt: TGTGCCAGCAGCTCACAGCGGGGAGCAAACACTGAAGCTTTCTTT

d_call: NA
v_call: TRBV29-1
j_call: TRBJ2-2
clone_size: NA
cdr3_aa: CSSLLSGELFF
cdr3_nt: TGCAGCTCGTTACTTTCCGGGGAGCTGTTTTTT

d_call: NA
v_call: TRBV9
j_call: TRBJ2-6
clone_size: NA
cdr3_aa: CASSALGAGANVLTF
cdr3_nt: TGTGCCAGCAGCGCTTTAGGGGCTGGGGCCAACGTCCTGACTTTC

d_call: TRBD1
v_call: TRBV6-2/TRBV6-3
j_call: TRBJ2-5
clone_size: NA
cdr3_aa: CASSRGQGLEAQYF
cdr3_nt: TGTGCCAGCAGTCGAGGACAGGGCCTAGAGGCCCAGTACTTC

d_call: NA
v_call: TRBV9
j_call: TRBJ2-5
clone_size: NA
cdr3_aa: CASSSFQETQYF
cdr3_nt: TGTGCCAGCAGCAGCTTCCAAGAGACCCAGTACTTC

d_call: NA
v_call: TRBV6-5
j_call: TRBJ1-6
clone_size: NA
cdr3_aa: CASSYISREGSPLHF
cdr3_nt: TGTGCCAGCAGTTACATCAGCAGGGAGGGCTCACCCCTCCACTTT

d_call: TRBD1
v_call: TRBV5-6
j_call: TRBJ2-7
clone_size: once
cdr3_aa: CASSLPGGSYEQYF
cdr3_nt: TGTGCCAGCAGCTTGCCAGGGGGAAGCTACGAGCAGTACTTC

d_call: TRBD1
v_call: TRBV5-6
j_call: TRBJ1-1
clone_size: NA
cdr3_aa: CASSLGQGTMNTEAFF
cdr3_nt: TGTGCCAGCAGCTTGGGACAGGGAACAATGAACACTGAAGCTTTCTTT

d_call: NA
v_call: TRBV7-2
j_call: TRBJ2-2
clone_size: NA
cdr3_aa: CASSPRRSLNTGELFF
cdr3_nt: TGTGCCAGCAGCCCAAGAAGGTCACTAAACACCGGGGAGCTGTTTTTT

d_call: NA
v_call: TRBV7-8
j_call: TRBJ1-5
clone_size: NA
cdr3_aa: CASSRREGVDQPQHF
cdr3_nt: TGTGCCAGCAGCCGGAGAGAGGGGGTGGATCAGCCCCAGCATTTT

d_call: NA
v_call: TRBV29-1
j_call: TRBJ2-5
clone_size: NA
cdr3_aa: CSVARRTQETQYF
cdr3_nt: TGCAGCGTTGCGCGGAGAACCCAAGAGACCCAGTACTTC

d_call: NA
v_call: TRBV18
j_call: TRBJ2-3
clone_size: NA
cdr3_aa: CASSQINGVGTDTQYF
cdr3_nt: TGTGCCAGCTCACAAATCAACGGGGTAGGGACAGATACGCAGTATTTT

d_call: NA
v_call: TRBV6-5
j_call: TRBJ1-1
clone_size: few
cdr3_aa: CASSSLKGGDTEAFF
cdr3_nt: TGTGCCAGCAGTTCCCTTAAGGGAGGGGACACTGAAGCTTTCTTT

d_call: TRBD1
v_call: TRBV6-1
j_call: TRBJ1-1
clone_size: NA
cdr3_aa: CASIQGQAEAFF
cdr3_nt: TGTGCCAGCATCCAGGGACAGGCTGAAGCTTTCTTT

d_call: TRBD2
v_call: TRBV7-9
j_call: TRBJ2-3
clone_size: NA
cdr3_aa: CASSFAGGAALHTDTQYF
cdr3_nt: TGTGCCAGCTCTTTTGCGGGAGGGGCAGCGCTACACACAGATACGCAGTATTTT

d_call: NA
v_call: TRBV7-2
j_call: TRBJ1-5
clone_size: NA
cdr3_aa: CASSFNTDQPQHF
cdr3_nt: TGTGCCAGCAGCTTTAACACCGATCAGCCCCAGCATTTT

d_call: TRBD2
v_call: TRBV10-3
j_call: TRBJ2-1
clone_size: NA
cdr3_aa: CAISEGSGGAYEQFF
cdr3_nt: TGTGCCATCAGTGAAGGTAGCGGGGGGGCCTATGAGCAGTTCTTC

d_call: TRBD2
v_call: TRBV19
j_call: TRBJ2-6
clone_size: NA
cdr3_aa: CATAGDGANVLTF
cdr3_nt: TGTGCAACGGCGGGGGACGGGGCCAACGTCCTGACTTTC

d_call: TRBD1
v_call: TRBV28
j_call: TRBJ2-1
clone_size: NA
cdr3_aa: CASSSYPVTGSRLEQFF
cdr3_nt: TGTGCCAGCAGTTCCTACCCAGTGACAGGGTCTCGCTTGGAGCAGTTCTTC

d_call: TRBD1
v_call: TRBV7-9
j_call: TRBJ1-3
clone_size: few
cdr3_aa: CASSPKDRLGNTIYF
cdr3_nt: TGTGCCAGCAGCCCTAAGGACAGGCTCGGAAACACCATATATTTT

d_call: NA
v_call: TRBV30
j_call: TRBJ1-6
clone_size: NA
cdr3_aa: CAWSVQWGDNSPLHF
cdr3_nt: TGTGCCTGGAGTGTACAATGGGGGGATAATTCACCCCTCCACTTT

d_call: NA
v_call: TRBV23-1
j_call: TRBJ2-2
clone_size: NA
cdr3_aa: CASSQSDPNTGELFF
cdr3_nt: TGCGCCAGCAGTCAAAGCGACCCTAACACCGGGGAGCTGTTTTTT

d_call: NA
v_call: TRBV7-8
j_call: TRBJ1-1
clone_size: NA
cdr3_aa: CASSQPSGLGAFF
cdr3_nt: TGTGCCAGCAGCCAACCCTCCGGACTAGGGGCTTTCTTT

d_call: NA
v_call: TRBV6-2/TRBV6-3
j_call: TRBJ2-1
clone_size: few
cdr3_aa: CASSPPAGNGNEQFF
cdr3_nt: TGTGCCAGCAGCCCGCCGGCAGGGAATGGCAATGAGCAGTTCTTC

d_call: NA
v_call: TRBV27
j_call: TRBJ1-2
clone_size: NA
cdr3_aa: CASSARGQLYGYTF
cdr3_nt: TGTGCCAGCAGTGCCCGTGGGCAACTCTATGGCTACACCTTC

d_call: NA
v_call: TRBV3-1/TRBV3-2
j_call: TRBJ1-1
clone_size: NA
cdr3_aa: CASSHILGQGGAFF
cdr3_nt: TGTGCCAGCAGCCACATCTTGGGACAAGGAGGAGCTTTCTTT

d_call: TRBD2
v_call: TRBV5-1
j_call: TRBJ2-3
clone_size: NA
cdr3_aa: CASSSSSGGAGRSTDTQYF
cdr3_nt: TGCGCCAGCAGCTCTTCTAGCGGGGGGGCCGGTCGGAGCACAGATACGCAGTATTTT

d_call: TRBD2
v_call: TRBV6-2/TRBV6-3
j_call: TRBJ2-3
clone_size: NA
cdr3_aa: CASSRWASGGEHGDTQYF
cdr3_nt: TGTGCCAGCAGTCGCTGGGCTAGCGGGGGGGAGCACGGAGATACGCAGTATTTT

d_call: TRBD1
v_call: TRBV7-9
j_call: TRBJ1-3
clone_size: NA
cdr3_aa: CASSLTGGDGNTIYF
cdr3_nt: TGTGCCAGCAGCTTGACAGGGGGAGATGGAAACACCATATATTTT

d_call: TRBD1
v_call: TRBV7-9
j_call: TRBJ1-2
clone_size: NA
cdr3_aa: CASSLPDRAMDGYTF
cdr3_nt: TGTGCCAGCAGCTTACCCGACAGGGCCATGGATGGCTACACCTTC

d_call: TRBD2
v_call: TRBV10-2
j_call: TRBJ2-7
clone_size: NA
cdr3_aa: CASSELASGEYEQYF
cdr3_nt: TGCGCCAGCAGTGAGTTGGCTAGCGGAGAGTACGAGCAGTACTTC

d_call: NA
v_call: TRBV5-1
j_call: TRBJ2-7
clone_size: NA
cdr3_aa: CASSSPGVGGAYEQYF
cdr3_nt: TGCGCCAGCAGCAGCCCGGGCGTCGGGGGAGCCTACGAGCAGTACTTC

d_call: NA
v_call: TRBV28
j_call: TRBJ1-1
clone_size: NA
cdr3_aa: CASSRGRDTEAFF
cdr3_nt: TGTGCCAGCAGTCGCGGCAGGGACACTGAAGCTTTCTTT

d_call: TRBD2
v_call: TRBV13
j_call: TRBJ2-3
clone_size: NA
cdr3_aa: CASSLRLAGDTDTQYF
cdr3_nt: TGTGCCAGCAGCTTACGACTAGCGGGGGACACAGATACGCAGTATTTT

d_call: NA
v_call: TRBV19
j_call: TRBJ1-1
clone_size: few
cdr3_aa: CASSIGQDRNTEAFF
cdr3_nt: TGTGCCAGTAGTATAGGGCAGGACAGGAACACTGAAGCTTTCTTT

d_call: NA
v_call: TRBV30
j_call: TRBJ2-4
clone_size: NA
cdr3_aa: CAWSTGVLAKNIQYF
cdr3_nt: TGTGCCTGGAGTACAGGAGTACTAGCCAAAAACATTCAGTACTTC

d_call: NA
v_call: TRBV6-5
j_call: TRBJ1-1
clone_size: NA
cdr3_aa: CASSYSWEDTEAFF
cdr3_nt: TGTGCCAGCAGTTACTCTTGGGAGGACACTGAAGCTTTCTTT

d_call: TRBD2
v_call: TRBV7-9
j_call: TRBJ2-1
clone_size: NA
cdr3_aa: CASSHLSGVSYNEQFF
cdr3_nt: TGTGCCAGCAGTCACCTTAGCGGGGTTTCCTACAATGAGCAGTTCTTC

d_call: TRBD1
v_call: TRBV19
j_call: TRBJ2-1
clone_size: once
cdr3_aa: CASSTQGQGGGEQFF
cdr3_nt: TGTGCCAGTAGTACCCAGGGACAGGGTGGGGGTGAGCAGTTCTTC